The present T cell receptor beta chain was sequenced within a study of a mutant IDH1 vaccine in newly diagnosed glioma. Study details: Treated patients comprised around 60% males and approximately 38% females, mean age about 38 years.

Time point indicated: week 5, during vaccination. In every dose of vaccine, 300 ug of mutant IDH1 20-mer peptide was given alongside topical imiquimod. The assay was immunoSEQ multiplex PCR, and TCRdb's table has in-frame clones only and misses some. Of around 29,000 clones detected, about nine tenths appear once; the ten largest clones hold around 3%. The sample holds one count of this clone. The antigen remains unidentified. Germline CDR1 is SQVTM and CDR2 is ANQGSEA. The CDR3 loop spans 11 amino acids. V shed 5 bases and J shed 5 bases, with 9 bases lying between them. The origin of this receptor is a woman aged 40 to 49 with glioma. Some clones in this sample may be carry-over from other donors' samples. The chain couples TRBV29-1 to TRBJ2-5; perhaps D is TRBD1 or TRBD2 (6 bases each). The starting material was peripheral blood mononuclear cells (PBMCs), obtained from a glioma patient whose treatment included an IDH1 peptide vaccine. As DNA, the CDR3 is TGCAGCGTTCGGGGGCTGGAGACCCAGTACTTC. Translating gives CSVRGLETQYF.